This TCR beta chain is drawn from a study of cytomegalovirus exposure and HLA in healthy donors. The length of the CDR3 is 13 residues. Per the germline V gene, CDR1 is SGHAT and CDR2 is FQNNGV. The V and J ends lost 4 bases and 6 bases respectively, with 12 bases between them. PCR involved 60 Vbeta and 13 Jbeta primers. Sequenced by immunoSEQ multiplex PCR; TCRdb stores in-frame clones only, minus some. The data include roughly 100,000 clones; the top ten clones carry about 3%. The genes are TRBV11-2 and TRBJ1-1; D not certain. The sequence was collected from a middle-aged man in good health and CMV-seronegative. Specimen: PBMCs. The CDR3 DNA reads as TGTGCCAGCAGCTCTGTCCGGGAAGCTGAAGCTTTCTTT. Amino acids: CASSSVREAEAFF.